The rows below give T cell receptor beta chains drawn from one sample of a study of T cell repertoires in cytomegalovirus infection. TCRdb reprocessed the reads with MiXCR, giving one entry per CDR3 protein. The table shows some 440,000 distinct CDR3 sequences, with 25% to 40% occurring only once. Sequencing input: PBMCs. The receptors originated from a human donor in good health (CMV status not recorded). Some clones in this sample may be carry-over from other donors' samples. Both conserved end residues are part of each CDR3. Each record gives: J gene, D gene, clone size, V gene, CDR3 DNA, CDR3 protein. A D gene is named only where the DNA matches it firmly. Rows may omit the clone size; those that give it use once, few, many or a size class.

TRBJ1-1,NA,few,TRBV7-9,TGTGCCAGCAGCTTAGCCGACAGGACGAACACTGAAGCTTTCTTT,CASSLADRTNTEAFF
TRBJ1-2,NA,many,TRBV6-6,TGTGCCAGCAGTTACAGCTATGGCTACACCTTC,CASSYSYGYTF
TRBJ1-4,TRBD1,few,TRBV5-1,TGCGCCAGCAGCTTGACGACAGGGATTGAAAAACTGTTTTTT,CASSLTTGIEKLFF
TRBJ1-4,NA,NA,TRBV20-1,TGCAGTGCTAGAGATTACACACCCGGGAGAACCGGAGAAAAACTGTTTTTT,CSARDYTPGRTGEKLFF
TRBJ1-1,NA,few,TRBV5-1,TGCGCCAGCAGCCTAGGGACATCGAACACTGAAGCTTTCTTT,CASSLGTSNTEAFF
TRBJ1-1,NA,few,TRBV12-3/TRBV12-4,TGTGCCAGCACCCTCGGGGGCGGACGAGCTTTCTTT,CASTLGGGRAFF
TRBJ1-5,NA,NA,TRBV7-9,TGTGCCAGCAGCTTAGGGCAAAACCATCAGCCCCAGCATTTT,CASSLGQNHQPQHF
TRBJ2-5,NA,NA,TRBV6-1,TGTGCCAGCAGTGAAGGGGGGGGCGCAGAGACCCAGTACTTC,CASSEGGGAETQYF
TRBJ2-2,NA,NA,TRBV12-3/TRBV12-4,TGTGCCAGCAGTTTAGTGGGGGCAGTAGTCGGGGAGCTGTTTTTT,CASSLVGAVVGELFF
TRBJ1-5,TRBD1,NA,TRBV6-5,TGTGCCAGCAGGCGGGGGACAGGGAATAACAATCAGCCCCAGCATTTT,CASRRGTGNNNQPQHF
TRBJ2-1,NA,NA,TRBV24-1,TGTGCCACCAGCAGGGGCAATGAGCAGTTCTTC,CATSRGNEQFF
TRBJ1-2,NA,few,TRBV7-9,TGTGCCAGCAGCTTAATAGAAATAAGCTACACCTTC,CASSLIEISYTF
TRBJ2-7,NA,NA,TRBV28,TGTGCCAGCAGTTATATGGGGCCAACATACGAGCAGTACTTC,CASSYMGPTYEQYF
TRBJ2-7,NA,many,TRBV10-3,TGTGCCATCAGTGCTGGGGGCGAGCAGTACTTC,CAISAGGEQYF
TRBJ1-3,NA,many,TRBV7-2,TGTGCCAGCAGCGTAACAGCAGGGCAAGCTGGAAACACCATATATTTT,CASSVTAGQAGNTIYF
TRBJ1-5,NA,NA,TRBV6-1,TGTGCCAGCAGTGAAGGAGCGCACCAGCCCCAGCATTTT,CASSEGAHQPQHF
TRBJ1-3,NA,few,TRBV19,TGTGCCAGTACGAAACAGAGGAGCTCTGGAAACACCATATATTTT,CASTKQRSSGNTIYF
TRBJ1-2,NA,few,TRBV7-2,TGTGCCAGCAGCTTAGCGAGGCATAGCAACCACTATGGCTACACCTTC,CASSLARHSNHYGYTF
TRBJ2-3,NA,NA,TRBV5-6,TGTGCCAGCAGCGCTGGCAGAACCCGCACAGATACGCAGTATTTT,CASSAGRTRTDTQYF
TRBJ1-4,TRBD1,many,TRBV7-8,TGTGCCAGCAGCTTATTGGGACAGGGGGGAGAAAAACTGTTTTTT,CASSLLGQGGEKLFF